The 9 T cell receptor beta chains listed next were all sequenced from one sample in a study of blood T cells in healthy people across ages. The second PCR ran about 6 to 12 cycles with a sample-barcoded 5' primer and J-beta primers. TCRdb reanalysed the 5' RACE reads using MiXCR and keeps one entry per CDR3 protein. The table lists 2 million or so distinct CDR3 sequences, roughly 52% of them singletons. The material sequenced was blood. These receptors came from a middle-aged woman in good health.

The chain recombines TRBV7-9 with TRBJ2-5; 13 bases match TRBD2. This CDR3 comprises 16 residues. The J segment lost 2 bases and the V segment lost 5 bases, leaving 5 bases of the junction unmatched. Germline V gives CDR1 SEHNR, CDR2 FQNEAQ (reference sequence). The CDR3 coding sequence is TGTGCCAGCAGCCGACCGACTAGCGGGGGGCAAGAGACCCAGTACTTC. Encoded protein: CASSRPTSGGQETQYF.

This clonotype was detected only once. This chain connects TRBV7-6 to TRBJ2-5; 9 nucleotides agree with TRBD1. Germline V CDR1 and CDR2: SGHVS, FNYEAQ. J gave up 7 bases and V 1 base, and 7 bases lay outside the gene matches. The CDR3 has 15 residues. Written as DNA, the CDR3 is TGTGCCAGCAGCTTAGGGGGACAGGGATCGGGGACCCAGTACTTC. Amino acids: CASSLGGQGSGTQYF.

This clonotype showed up just a few times. The CDR3 here is CASSSLAPPTDTQYF. Here the CDR3 DNA reads TGTGCCAGCAGTTCCCTAGCGCCTCCCACAGATACGCAGTATTTT. The rearrangement links TRBV27 to TRBJ2-3, with a possible D match to TRBD2 (6 bases). The ends were cut back, 4 bases at V and 2 bases at J, with 13 bases in the middle. CDR3 length equals 15 residues. Germline CDR1 reads MNHEY; CDR2 reads SMNVEV (reference sequence).

This chain links TRBV7-2 with TRBJ2-3, with 7 bases that match TRBD1. J lost 4 bases, V lost 6 bases, and 7 bases had no gene match. Germline CDR1 is SGHTA and CDR2 is FQGNSA. CDR3 length equals 14 residues. This CDR3 reads CASRSGQAADTQYF. CDR3 nucleotides: TGTGCCAGCAGGTCAGGACAGGCCGCAGATACGCAGTATTTT.

CDR3: CASSLVRTEKETQYF. CDR3 DNA sequence: TGTGCCAGCAGCTTAGTTCGTACAGAAAAAGAGACCCAGTACTTC. The chain has TRBV7-9 and TRBJ2-5, with unresolved D. CDR1 and CDR2 from the germline V gene are SEHNR and FQNEAQ (reference sequence). CDR3 length: 15 residues. Trimming took off 1 base at V and 3 bases at J, with 12 bases between the two ends.

This clonotype came up a few times. The chain has TRBV20-1 and TRBJ2-5, with 8 bases identical to TRBD2. The CDR3 has 15 residues. The V gene's germline CDR1 is DFQATT and CDR2 SNEGSKA (reference sequence). J lost 3 bases, V lost 2 bases, and 8 bases had no gene match. CDR3 nucleotides: TGCAGTGCTAGACCCCTGCGCGGGGGGAAAGAGACCCAGTACTTC. Translating it yields CSARPLRGGKETQYF.

This clonotype was seen more than once but under ten times. The gene calls are TRBV28 and TRBJ1-6; D uncertain. Germline V gives CDR1 MDHEN, CDR2 SYDVKM. This CDR3 comprises 20 residues. Trimming cost V 3 bases and J 0 bases, with 21 bases left between them. The CDR3 region is CASSFFHLGGLSSYNSPLHF. In DNA, the CDR3 is TGTGCCAGCAGTTTCTTTCATCTGGGCGGGCTGAGCTCCTATAATTCACCCCTCCACTTT.

The table lists this clonotype with a few counts. The chain has TRBV2 and TRBJ1-2; D is uncertain. The CDR3 extends over 14 amino acids. V shed 3 bases and J shed 3 bases, with 11 bases lying between them. Germline CDR1 SNHLY, CDR2 FYNNEI. In DNA form, the CDR3 reads TGTGCCAGCAGTGAGGTCAGCGCTGACTATGGCTACACCTTC. Its protein is CASSEVSADYGYTF. Full variable domain (remainder filled in from reference TRBV2 and TRBJ1-2): EPEVTQTPSHQVTQMGQEVILRCVPISNHLYFYWYRQILGQKVEFLVSFYNNEISEKSEIFDDQFSVERPDGSNFTLKIRSTKLEDSAMYFCASSEVSADYGYTFGSGTRLTVV.

This clonotype was detected many times. The chain combines TRBV28 with TRBJ2-5; the D gene is possibly TRBD2 (7 bases). The V gene lost 6 bases and the J gene lost 3 bases, with 14 bases spanning the gap. The CDR3 loop spans 14 amino acids. In germline, CDR1 is MDHEN, CDR2 SYDVKM. CDR3 bases: TGTGCCAGCAGCCCTAGGGGGGGAGAAGAGACCCAGTACTTC. Amino acids: CASSPRGGEETQYF.